The entry below gives a single T cell receptor beta chain sequence along with its context. This clone was detected once. The target of this receptor is not known. It has no much larger one-base neighbor in the sample; base qualities were not kept. Donors were healthy HIV-negative adults with no recently reported acute infections or vaccinations. Only Caucasian adults living in Nashville, Tennessee, USA were represented among the donors. In the unsorted samples, roughly 90 million PBMCs were counted, and genomic DNA was extracted using the QIAamp DNA Blood Mini kit. Blood was obtained by leukapheresis, after which PBMCs were separated by Ficoll-Histopaque density gradient centrifugation and cryopreserved in liquid nitrogen vapor phase. The junction carries 17 bases between V and J, which are trimmed by 3 bases and 5 bases respectively. The germline V gene (reference sequence) yields MNHEY for CDR1 and SMNVEV for CDR2. The CDR3, from cysteine to phenylalanine, totals 15 residues. Just the 45-base CDR3 DNA is kept, in frame starting at base 1.

This sample is part of a study of shared clonotypes between healthy human individuals (TCRdb year 2020). In terms of the full investigation: The cohort comprised two women and three men aged 18 to 49 years. The study deeply sequenced blood TCR repertoires of several healthy adults to estimate repertoire size and the extent of clonotype sharing between individuals. Different laboratories and diverse techniques were used to prepare libraries and sequence TCR repertoires, to increase sequencing depth and limit assay-specific biases. Between about 0.8 and 8.9 billion PBMCs per donor were obtained by leukapheresis.

Using the deep immunoSEQ assay, multiplex PCR amplified TCR CDR3 regions from genomic DNA. Genomic DNA extracted from each cell subset was distributed evenly over all wells of several immunoSEQ 96-well plates, and each plate served as one replicate. For unsorted PBMC, about 270 ng of genomic DNA, equivalent to about 30,000 T cell genomes, went into each replicate PCR. Genomic DNA from unsorted PBMC was sequenced over ten immunoSEQ deep assay plates. Purified libraries were measured with a Qubit 3.0 fluorometer, size-checked on a Bioanalyzer 2100, and measured again with the KAPA Library Quantification kit. A separate single-read 150-cycle Illumina NextSeq 550 flow cell was used to sequence each immunoSEQ 96-well plate. The study's own analysis went as follows. Because the immunoSEQ output held only junctional sequences and lacked quality scores, the filtering could not match the filtering applied to full-length reads. Sequences were annotated with PyIR, a Python wrapper for IgBLAST v1.9, using IMGT germline references to assign V/J genes and CDR3. Any read was removed if the V/J assignment was weak (E-value above 1e-6), the CDR3 was missing, or the read contained stop codons, out-of-frame junctions, or ambiguous translated residues. A V3J clonotype was defined by an identical inferred V gene, J gene, and CDR3 amino acid sequence. The percentage overlap between two repertoires was calculated by dividing the number of shared unique clonotypes by the size of the smaller repertoire. Repertoire richness was assessed with RTK rarefaction, the Chao1 estimator, and Recon v2.1 estimates of unobserved clonotypes. The immuneACCESS repertoire file appears here via TCRdb, limited to in-frame rearrangements. These files lack a portion of the clones; in checked studies, under half of the deficit traces to unresolved V genes, and the cause of the others is not known. The V and J calls and clone size are taken from that table; D and trimming were inferred from the DNA. This sample lists some 530,000 clones; about 85% were detected once. More than 9.5% of the sample rests with the top ten.

Results the study describes overall, beyond this receptor: Sampling was restricted to blood, and TCR repertoires in tissues likely differ from the TCR repertoires found in blood. The genetic and exposure-history diversity represented was limited by the small number of donors. Based on pairwise subsampling, the degree of clonotype sharing among donors was expected to be affected by sequencing depth.

The sequence links TRBV27 to TRBJ2-7; TRBD1 could be the D gene, as 7 bases match. This clonotype was obtained from a woman aged 40-49 years in good health. Some clones in this sample may be carry-over from other donors' samples. Sequencing was carried out using PBMCs. The CDR3 region reads CASSLSAGGLNEQYF. In nucleotide form, the sequence is TGTGCCAGCAGTTTGTCGGCAGGGGGACTGAACGAGCAGTACTTC.